This T cell receptor (beta chain) comes out of a study of cytomegalovirus exposure and HLA in healthy donors. This CDR3 comprises 15 residues. The germline V gene has CDR1 SGHTA and CDR2 FQGNSA. With V trimmed by 6 bases and J by 3 bases, 8 bases remained unmatched. PCR was performed using 60 Vbeta and 13 Jbeta primers. Method: immunoSEQ multiplex PCR; TCRdb's copy keeps in-frame clones and lacks some. The sample includes about 64,000 clones, 65% to 90% of them seen just once. The source of this sequence is a female donor in good health and CMV-seronegative. Material for sequencing was PBMCs. The rearrangement uses TRBV7-2 and TRBJ1-1, with 9 nucleotides matching TRBD1. The CDR3 reads CASSYRGLQDTEAFF. The CDR3 region has the DNA TGTGCCAGCAGTTACAGGGGGCTACAGGACACTGAAGCTTTCTTT. The whole variable domain, remainder taken from reference TRBV7-2 and TRBJ1-1, is GAGVSQSPSNKVTEKGKDVELRCDPISGHTALYWYRQSLGQGLEFLIYFQGNSAPDKSGLPSDRFSAERTGGSVSTLTIQRTQQEDSAVYLCASSYRGLQDTEAFFGQGTRLTVV.